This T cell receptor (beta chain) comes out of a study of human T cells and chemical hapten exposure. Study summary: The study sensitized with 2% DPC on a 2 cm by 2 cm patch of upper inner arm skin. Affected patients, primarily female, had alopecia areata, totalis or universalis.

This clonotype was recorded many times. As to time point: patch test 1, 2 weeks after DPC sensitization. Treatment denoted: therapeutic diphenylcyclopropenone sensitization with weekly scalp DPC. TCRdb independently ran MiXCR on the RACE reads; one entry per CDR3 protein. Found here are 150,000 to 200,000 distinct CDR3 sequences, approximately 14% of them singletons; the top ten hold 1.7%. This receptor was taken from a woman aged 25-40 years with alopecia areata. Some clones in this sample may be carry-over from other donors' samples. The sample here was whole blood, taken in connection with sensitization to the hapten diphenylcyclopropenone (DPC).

The CDR3 sequence is CASSPRGEAFF. The CDR3 nucleotides are TGTGCCAGCAGCCCTAGGGGGGAAGCTTTCTTT. The gene calls are TRBV6-6 and TRBJ1-1; the D gene is possibly TRBD1 (6 bases). Germline V gene lookup returns CDR1 MNHNY and CDR2 SVGAGI (reference sequence). The CDR3 length is 11 residues. The V end was cut by 6 bases, the J end by 8 bases, with 10 bases between.